One sample yielded the 30 T cell receptor beta chains listed below, sequenced in a study of blood T cell repertoires in COVID-19. The data were produced by immunoSEQ multiplex PCR, yet TCRdb's version contains in-frame clones alone and is incomplete. The sample consists of 60,000 to 80,000 clones, 65% to 90% of them appearing once. Sequencing was performed on peripheral blood. The receptors here all came from a man between 50 and 59 years old with acute or convalescent COVID-19.

The J gene is TRBJ1-6, the V gene TRBV10-1; 7 bases agree with TRBD1. CDR1 is WNHNN and CDR2 is SYGVQD in the germline V gene (reference sequence). The junction had 9 bases not matched to a gene; V was cut back by 8 bases and J by 11 bases. This CDR3 spans 13 amino acids. The CDR3 DNA sequence: TGCGCCAGCGGACAACTCCAGGGGGCACCCCTCCACTTT. This sequence encodes CASGQLQGAPLHF.

The rearrangement uses TRBV25-1 and TRBJ1-4, with D maybe TRBD1 (5 bases). Per germline, CDR1 MGHDK and CDR2 SYGVNS. Trimming removed 1 base from V and 3 bases from J, with 9 bases in between. CDR3 size: 15 residues. The CDR3 sequence: CASSEWGGANEKLFF. Here the CDR3 DNA reads TGTGCCAGCAGTGAATGGGGGGGAGCTAATGAAAAACTGTTTTTT. The complete variable domain, with remaining parts taken from reference TRBV25-1 and TRBJ1-4, reads EADIYQTPRYLVIGTGKKITLECSQTMGHDKMYWYQQDPGMELHLIHYSYGVNSTEKGDLSSESTVSRIRTEHFPLTLESARPSHTSQYLCASSEWGGANEKLFFGSGTQLSVL.

The genes are TRBV4-1 and TRBJ2-3; 7 bases map to TRBD2. V trimming: 8 bases; J trimming: 1 base; junction bases outside the gene matches: 6. Per germline, CDR1 MGHRA and CDR2 YSYEKL. The CDR3 has 14 residues. CDR3 sequence (DNA): TGCGCCAGCTCCAGGGCGGGGGGCACAGATACGCAGTATTTT. It yields the protein CASSRAGGTDTQYF.

The V gene is TRBV11-2, the J gene TRBJ2-3; the match to TRBD2 covers 14 bases. The CDR3 is made up of 15 amino acids. In germline, CDR1 is SGHAT, CDR2 FQNNGV. The V and J ends lost 3 bases and 5 bases, in that order; junction bases with no gene match: 1. CDR3 protein: CASSLTSGGEDTQYF. In nucleotides, the CDR3 is TGTGCCAGCAGCTTGACTAGCGGGGGGGAAGATACGCAGTATTTT.

The J gene is TRBJ2-2, the V gene TRBV28, with a weak D call TRBD1 (6 bases). Germline V gene data show CDR1 as MDHEN and CDR2 as SYDVKM. This CDR3 region has 15 residues. V gave up 3 bases and J gave up 4 bases, with 12 bases separating them. CDR3 sequence: CASSFQGSGTGELFF. CDR3 sequence (DNA): TGTGCCAGCAGTTTCCAGGGGTCAGGCACCGGGGAGCTGTTTTTT.

The chain has TRBV6-5 and TRBJ1-2; the D is unclear. The CDR3 runs 11 residues. From germline, CDR1 is MNHEY and CDR2 SVGAGI. The V gene lost 7 bases and the J gene lost 6 bases, with 9 bases spanning the gap. The CDR3 protein is CASMWADGYTF. Here the CDR3 DNA reads TGTGCCAGCATGTGGGCAGATGGCTACACCTTC.

The chain joins TRBV5-1 to TRBJ1-4; a possible D gene is TRBD1 (5 bases). The CDR3 extends over 15 amino acids. Germline V gene lookup returns CDR1 SGHRS and CDR2 YFSETQ. V lost 0 bases and J lost 4, with 10 bases in between. The chain's CDR3 is CASSLAGGNNEKLFF. CDR3 coding DNA: TGCGCCAGCAGCTTGGCCGGGGGGAATAATGAAAAACTGTTTTTT.

This chain joins TRBV12-3 or TRBV12-4 and TRBJ1-5; D is unresolved. V lost 3 bases and J lost 6, with 9 bases in between. This CDR3 region has 13 residues. CDR3 coding DNA: TGTGCCAGCAGTTTGGATCGGGGTCAGCCCCAGCATTTT. Its translation: CASSLDRGQPQHF.

The V gene is TRBV6-6, the J gene TRBJ2-7; TRBD1 matches at 7 bases. CDR1 and CDR2 (germline): MNHNY, SVGAGI (reference sequence). This CDR3 has 15 amino acids. Losses at the gene ends were 5 bases for V and 0 bases for J; bases not matched to a gene: 7. In nucleotides, the CDR3 is TGTGCCAGCAGTCCTGCCAGGGGGTTCTCCTACGAGCAGTACTTC. Its protein is CASSPARGFSYEQYF.

The chain employs TRBV11-2 and TRBJ2-5, with D possibly TRBD2 on 7 matching bases. The CDR3 has 14 amino acids. V was pared by 3 bases and J by 5 bases, with 13 bases between. The germline V gene has CDR1 SGHAT and CDR2 FQNNGV. The CDR3: CASSFGGPGETQYF. The CDR3 DNA sequence: TGTGCCAGCAGCTTCGGGGGGCCAGGGGAGACCCAGTACTTC.

The rearrangement links TRBV2 to TRBJ2-2; perhaps TRBD2 as D (5 bases). CDR3 length equals 14 residues. V gave up 5 bases and J gave up 4 bases, with 11 bases separating them. CDR1 is SNHLY, CDR2 FYNNEI, per germline. CDR3: CASSPRGGTGELFF. CDR3 sequence (DNA): TGTGCCAGCAGTCCACGGGGTGGCACCGGGGAGCTGTTTTTT.

The rearrangement uses TRBV2 and TRBJ2-7, with D perhaps matching TRBD1 (5 bases). The CDR3 runs to 13 residues. V lost 6 bases, J lost 2 bases, and 11 bases lay in between. Germline V gene sequence: CDR1 SNHLY, CDR2 FYNNEI. Here the CDR3 DNA reads TGTGCCAGCAGGCAGGGTAAAACCTACGAGCAGTACGTC. Translation: CASRQGKTYEQYV.

The J gene is TRBJ1-1, the V gene TRBV4-1; D unclear. Trimming took 8 bases from V and 0 from J, leaving 13 bases between them. CDR1 and CDR2 from the germline V gene are MGHRA and YSYEKL. This CDR3 comprises 14 residues. As DNA, the CDR3 is TGCGCCAGCCGGGGTCCCCTCATGAACACTGAAGCTTTCTTT. Residues: CASRGPLMNTEAFF.

A single count supports this clone. V and J are TRBV23-1 and TRBJ2-7, with D unresolved. TRBV23-1 is noted as an ORF with a role that remains uncertain. This CDR3 is built from 11 residues. Trimming removed 4 bases from V and 4 bases from J, with 5 bases in between. For the CDR3, the DNA is TGCGCCAGCAGTCTTCTGTACGAGCAGTACTTC. Translation: CASSLLYEQYF.

V gene TRBV11-2 combines with J gene TRBJ1-3; maybe TRBD1 (5 bases). Germline V gives CDR1 SGHAT, CDR2 FQNNGV. With 1 base removed from V and 1 base from J, the gap between germline ends came to 11 bases. The CDR3 loop spans 16 amino acids. CDR3 in DNA: TGTGCCAGCAGCTTAGTCCAGGGTGGTTCTGGAAACACCATATATTTT. Translated, it gives CASSLVQGGSGNTIYF.

The chain joins TRBV2 to TRBJ2-3, with TRBD2 identical over 16 bases. The CDR3 length is 17 residues. Germline V CDR1 and CDR2: SNHLY, FYNNEI. Unmatched junction bases numbered 10, after V lost 11 bases and J lost 2 bases. CDR3 loop: CAGTGTSGGADTDTQYF. The CDR3 region has the DNA TGTGCCGGAACCGGGACTAGCGGGGGGGCCGACACAGATACGCAGTATTTT.

The chain has TRBV3-1 (or the pseudogene TRBV3-2) and TRBJ1-2; D remains ambiguous. The length of the CDR3 is 15 residues. Trimming shortened V by 1 base and J by 6 bases, and 15 bases separated the two germline ends. Germline values: CDR1 LGHDT, CDR2 YNNKEL (reference sequence). This chain's CDR3 is CASSQGAGRENGYTF. The DNA of the CDR3 is TGTGCCAGCAGCCAAGGGGCCGGGAGGGAGAATGGCTACACCTTC.

The chain recombines TRBV25-1 with TRBJ1-2; maybe TRBD1 (6 bases). With 5 bases removed from V and 8 bases from J, the gap between germline ends came to 15 bases. The CDR3 is 13 amino acids. Germline CDR1 is MGHDK and CDR2 is SYGVNS. The CDR3 sequence is CASSLTRGSGYTF. CDR3 DNA sequence: TGTGCCAGCAGTTTAACCAGGGGAAGCGGCTACACCTTC.

The chain employs TRBV5-1 and TRBJ2-1; 8 bases fit TRBD2. The CDR3 has 18 amino acids. Per the germline V gene, CDR1 is SGHRS and CDR2 is YFSETQ. J gave up 0 bases and V 0 bases, and 8 bases lay outside the gene matches. In nucleotides, the CDR3 is TGCGCCAGCAGCTTGGCCGGAGTAGCGGGGAGCTCCTACAATGAGCAGTTCTTC. Its protein product is CASSLAGVAGSSYNEQFF.

The chain uses TRBV18 and TRBJ2-1; 7 bases match TRBD2. V gave up 3 bases and J gave up 4 bases; unmatched junction bases: 6. CDR1 is KGHSH and CDR2 is LQKENI in the germline V gene. This CDR3 has 15 amino acids. The DNA for the CDR3 is TGTGCCAGCTCACCGCAGCGGGGTCCTTACAATGAGCAGTTCTTC. Its protein product is CASSPQRGPYNEQFF.

The J gene is TRBJ2-6, the V gene TRBV19, with a possible D match to TRBD1 (6 bases). CDR1 is LNHDA, CDR2 SQIVND, per germline (reference sequence). Trimming left V 3 bases short and J 1 base short, with 10 bases between. The CDR3 is 16 amino acids. The CDR3 spells CASSIRRGSGANVLTF. CDR3 in DNA: TGTGCCAGTAGTATCCGCAGGGGTTCTGGGGCCAACGTCCTGACTTTC.

The count of this clone is one. This chain uses TRBV12-5 with TRBJ1-2; 7 bases align to TRBD1. Germline CDR1 LGHNT, CDR2 FRNRAP. The CDR3 is 17 amino acids. Losses at the gene ends were 3 bases for V and 0 bases for J; bases not matched to a gene: 10. The CDR3 region has the DNA TGTGCTAGTGGTTTTGCTCCGGGACAGTTTACTAACTATGGCTACACCTTC. This translates into CASGFAPGQFTNYGYTF.

The gene calls are TRBV6-5 and TRBJ2-7; 11 bases line up with TRBD2. Per the germline V gene, CDR1 is MNHEY and CDR2 is SVGAGI. Losses at the gene ends were 4 bases for V and 4 bases for J; bases not matched to a gene: 6. CDR3 length: 15 residues. The chain's CDR3 is CASSSLSGGGYEQYV. The CDR3 DNA follows: TGTGCCAGCAGTTCTCTTAGCGGGGGGGGATACGAGCAGTACGTC.

The chain recombines TRBV19 with TRBJ1-4, with D hard to call. Trimming took off 4 bases at V and 7 bases at J, with 13 bases between the two ends. The CDR3 spans 14 residues. CDR1 LNHDA and CDR2 SQIVND come from the germline V gene (reference sequence). Written as DNA, the CDR3 is TGTGCCAGTAGTACGAGCCCTCCGGGTGAAAAACTGTTTTTT. It translates to CASSTSPPGEKLFF.

The chain joins TRBV19 to TRBJ2-7; 7 bases line up with TRBD1. V shed 8 bases, J shed 0 bases, and the junction held 10 bases outside the gene matches. Germline V gene lookup returns CDR1 LNHDA and CDR2 SQIVND (reference sequence). This CDR3 region has 15 residues. In DNA form, the CDR3 reads TGTGCCAGTTCGGATGGTGGACAGGTCTCCTACGAGCAGTACTTC. Protein sequence: CASSDGGQVSYEQYF.

This chain joins TRBV9 and TRBJ2-3, with 14 nucleotides matching TRBD2. Germline CDR1 SGDLS, CDR2 YYNGEE. J was trimmed by 4 bases and V by 7 bases; bases with no gene match: 14. The CDR3 is made up of 18 amino acids. The CDR3 coding sequence is TGTGCCAGCGGCAGTTGGGAGGGACTAGCGGGGGCGGCAGATACGCAGTATTTT. The encoded protein is CASGSWEGLAGAADTQYF. Combining the CDR3 with reference TRBV9 and TRBJ2-3 gives the whole variable domain DSGVTQTPKHLITATGQRVTLRCSPRSGDLSVYWYQQSLDQGLQFLIQYYNGEERAKGNILERFSAQQFPDLHSELNLSSLELGDSALYFCASGSWEGLAGAADTQYFGPGTRLTVL.

The CDR3 nucleotides read TGTGCCAGCAGCCCGAGGGACTCGCCTGAAGCTTTCTTT. Encoded protein: CASSPRDSPEAFF. The rearrangement links TRBV7-9 to TRBJ1-1, with a tentative D call TRBD1 (5 bases). The CDR3 consists of 13 residues. Germline V gene sequence: CDR1 SEHNR, CDR2 FQNEAQ (reference sequence). The ends were cut back, 5 bases at V and 6 bases at J, with 13 bases in the middle.

CDR3 loop: CAREGLHEQYV. The CDR3 nucleotides read TGTGCCAGGGAGGGACTCCACGAGCAGTACGTC. The chain joins TRBV6-4 to TRBJ2-7, with TRBD2 as a possible D gene (6 bases). CDR1 is MRHNA and CDR2 is SNTAGT in the germline V gene. This CDR3 spans 11 amino acids. Deletions cut 9 bases from V and 5 bases from J, with 11 bases between.

The V call is TRBV4-1, the J call TRBJ1-5; TRBD1 matches at 7 bases. The length of the CDR3 is 16 residues. The germline V gene encodes CDR1 MGHRA and CDR2 YSYEKL. V was clipped by 0 bases and J by 4 bases; unmatched bases: 6. The CDR3 is CASSQDPGQTNQPQHF. The DNA for the CDR3 is TGCGCCAGCAGCCAAGATCCGGGACAGACAAATCAGCCCCAGCATTTT.

CDR3 region: CASSGPTGETQYF. CDR3 coding DNA: TGTGCCAGCAGCGGCCCGACGGGAGAGACCCAGTACTTC. The chain employs TRBV21-1 and TRBJ2-5; no check of the table's D call, TRBD2, against the DNA was made. TRBV21-1 is deemed a pseudogene. The CDR3 has 13 amino acids.